These T cell receptor beta chains were read from a single sample in a study of OX40 agonist ivuxolimab in advanced cancers. The repertoire was sequenced with immunoSEQ multiplex PCR; TCRdb's copy has only in-frame clones and lacks some. The data hold about 72,000 clones, with 85% to 95% observed a single time. Sequenced material: CD4+ or CD8+ T cells sorted from blood, taken in a trial of the OX40 agonist ivuxolimab. These receptors all stem from an adult with an advanced solid tumor such as melanoma, head and neck, liver or kidney cancer. Both conserved end residues are part of each CDR3. Fields, in order: V gene, J gene, D gene, clone size, CDR3 DNA, CDR3 protein. A D gene is named only where the DNA matches it firmly. Part of the rows lack a size; the others show once, few, many or a class for expanded clones.

TRBV5-4	TRBJ2-1	.	.	TGTGCCAGCAGCTCCCACCTCAATGAGCAGTTCTTC	CASSSHLNEQFF
TRBV4-2	TRBJ2-7	.	.	TGTGCCAGCAGCCAAGGCGTCCAAGGTTACGAGCAGTACTTC	CASSQGVQGYEQYF
TRBV27	TRBJ2-7	.	.	TGTGCCAGCAGTTTAGGACAGATGGAGCCCTACGAGCAGTACTTC	CASSLGQMEPYEQYF
TRBV5-1	TRBJ2-1	.	.	TGCGCCAGCAGTTTAGGGGGTGGGGCGAATGAGCAGTTCTTC	CASSLGGGANEQFF
TRBV11-3	TRBJ1-1	.	.	TGTGCCAGCAGCTTGAACACGAACACTGAAGCTTTCTTT	CASSLNTNTEAFF
TRBV28	TRBJ2-5	.	.	TGTGCCAGCAGTTTAGAAGGGCCGTCGGCTCTCCAAGAGACCCAGTACTTC	CASSLEGPSALQETQYF
TRBV2	TRBJ2-5	TRBD1	.	TGTGCCAGCAGTGCTATGACAGGGGGCGAGACCCAGTACTTC	CASSAMTGGETQYF
TRBV10-3	TRBJ2-3	.	.	TGTGCCATCAGTGTTGGGGCCGGAGGGGGCACAGATACGCAGTATTTT	CAISVGAGGGTDTQYF
TRBV9	TRBJ2-7	TRBD1	.	TGTGCCAGCAGCCGCCGGGACAGTTCCTACGAGCAGTACTTC	CASSRRDSSYEQYF
TRBV21-1	TRBJ1-5	.	.	TGTGCCAGCACTCTCCAGGGGGGGTTTCGTGGCAATCAGCCCCAGCATTTT	CASTLQGGFRGNQPQHF
TRBV19	TRBJ1-1	.	few	TGTGCCAGTAGTATTTTCGGAGCGAACACTGAAGCTTTCTTT	CASSIFGANTEAFF
TRBV11-2	TRBJ1-1	.	.	TGTGCCAGCAGCCCTTATCTCACTGAAGCTTTCTTT	CASSPYLTEAFF
TRBV7-2	TRBJ2-7	.	.	TGTGCCAGCAGCTTAGTAGGCGGCTCCTACGAGCAGTACTTC	CASSLVGGSYEQYF
TRBV19	TRBJ1-1	.	.	TGTGCCAGTAGGTCCGGGACCTCGAACACTGAAGCTTTCTTT	CASRSGTSNTEAFF
TRBV7-2	TRBJ1-1	TRBD1	.	TGTGCCAGCAGCGTATCAACCTCAGGGGGCAGAGGCGGCACTGAAGCTTTCTTT	CASSVSTSGGRGGTEAFF
TRBV7-9	TRBJ1-1	.	.	TGTGCCAGCGGAGGGTGGTCCACTGAAGCTTTCTTT	CASGGWSTEAFF
TRBV7-3	TRBJ2-1	.	once	TGTGCCAGCAGCCTCGTGGGGAATGAGCAGTTCTTC	CASSLVGNEQFF
TRBV27	TRBJ2-5	.	.	TGTGCCAGCAGTTCAACCGGGGATAAAGAGACCCAGTACTTC	CASSSTGDKETQYF
TRBV27	TRBJ1-2	TRBD1	.	TGTGCCAGCAGTTTCGGGACAGGGGAGTTTGGCTACACCTTC	CASSFGTGEFGYTF
TRBV19	TRBJ1-2	.	.	TGTGCCTCTGGGGAACAGGACCTAGCTAACTATGGCTACACCTTC	CASGEQDLANYGYTF
TRBV5-1	TRBJ2-1	.	.	TGCGCCAGCAGCTTGGCGGGTCGAGAATTGATAACGGGTGAGCAGTTCTTC	CASSLAGRELITGEQFF
TRBV25-1	TRBJ2-2	TRBD2	.	TGTGCCAGCAGTGAAAAAGGAGCGGGGGGCCCCGGCGGGGAGCTGTTTTTT	CASSEKGAGGPGGELFF
TRBV9	TRBJ2-5	TRBD2	.	TGTGCCAGCAGCGTAGACGGGGGGGCTCAAGAGACCCAGTACTTC	CASSVDGGAQETQYF
TRBV19	TRBJ1-2	.	.	TGTGCCTGCACAGGGACTGCGGTTGGCTACACCTTC	CACTGTAVGYTF
TRBV27	TRBJ1-5	.	once	TGTGCCAGCAGTTTATTCCCGAATCAGCCCCAGCATTTT	CASSLFPNQPQHF
TRBV7-6	TRBJ1-4	.	.	TGTGCCAGCAGCTTAGAGCTCGGGCATAGGTATCTGTTTTTT	CASSLELGHRYLFF
TRBV28	TRBJ1-2	.	once	TGTGCCAGCAGTCCGGGACTCTATGGCTACACCTTC	CASSPGLYGYTF
TRBV7-9	TRBJ1-1	TRBD1	.	TGTGCCAGCAGCCCCGGACAGGGGGAGAACACTGAAGCTTTCTTT	CASSPGQGENTEAFF
TRBV28	TRBJ1-2	TRBD1	.	TGTGCCAGCAGTCTATACGGGACAGGGGGCGATGGGAATGGCTACACCTTC	CASSLYGTGGDGNGYTF
TRBV11-2	TRBJ2-1	.	.	TGTGCCAGCAGCTTAAAGGGGGGATCCTACAATGAGCAGTTCTTC	CASSLKGGSYNEQFF
TRBV7-6	TRBJ2-7	TRBD1	.	TGTGCCAGCAGCTTAGGGTGGACAGGGGGCTACGAGCAGTACTTC	CASSLGWTGGYEQYF
TRBV6-5	TRBJ1-1	.	.	TGTGCCAGCGTAGAGTCGAGGGGCGCCCTTGAAGCTTTCTTT	CASVESRGALEAFF
TRBV4-3	TRBJ2-7	TRBD1	.	TGCGCCAGCAGCCAGGACAGGGGCTCCGAGCAGTACTTC	CASSQDRGSEQYF
TRBV18	TRBJ2-7	.	.	TGTGCCAGCTCACCCCTTGACGATGCGACCAACGAGCAGTACTTC	CASSPLDDATNEQYF
TRBV7-6	TRBJ1-2	TRBD1	.	TGTGCCAGCAGTCCTTCCGGGACAGGGGGGTTCGGCTACACCTTC	CASSPSGTGGFGYTF
TRBV11-2	TRBJ2-1	.	.	TGTGCCAGCAGCTTAGATCCGTTAGCGGAGCAGTTCTTC	CASSLDPLAEQFF
TRBV7-7	TRBJ2-5	.	.	TGTGCTAGCAGCTTAGGGGTGTCAGGGGGGCACCAAGAGACCCAGTACTTC	CASSLGVSGGHQETQYF
TRBV27	TRBJ1-1	TRBD1	.	TGTGCCAGCAGTTTACAGGGGGCGAACACTGAAGCTTTCTTT	CASSLQGANTEAFF
TRBV15	TRBJ2-7	.	.	TGTGCCACCAGCAGAGATCGAGTCGCCTCCGGCTACGAGCAGTACTTC	CATSRDRVASGYEQYF
TRBV9	TRBJ1-1	.	.	TGTGCCAGCAGCGTGGGGGACGGACTGAACACTGAAGCTTTCTTT	CASSVGDGLNTEAFF
TRBV27	TRBJ2-3	.	.	TGTGCCAGCAGTTTTGGGAGCACAGATACGCAGTATTTT	CASSFGSTDTQYF
TRBV7-9	TRBJ2-7	.	.	TGTGCCAGCAGCCCTGCAGCCTCCTACGAGCAGTACTTC	CASSPAASYEQYF
TRBV29-1	TRBJ2-1	.	once	TGCAGCGTTGTGGGGCTGCGGGACAATGAGCAGTTCTTC	CSVVGLRDNEQFF
TRBV16	TRBJ1-2	TRBD1	.	TGTGCCAGCAGCCAATCGGTGACAGGGGGCTACACCTTC	CASSQSVTGGYTF
TRBV9	TRBJ2-1	.	.	TGTGCCAGCAGCGTAGTACATGAGCAGTTCTTC	CASSVVHEQFF
TRBV7-8	TRBJ2-1	.	.	TGTGCCAGCAGCTTAGCGGGATACTACAATGAGCAGTTCTTC	CASSLAGYYNEQFF
TRBV5-6	TRBJ1-2	.	few	TGTGCCAGCAGCTTCGTGGATGGCTACACCTTC	CASSFVDGYTF
TRBV6-5	TRBJ1-1	TRBD1	.	TGTGCCAGCAGTTTCGGACAGGGGAGCACTGAAGCTTTCTTT	CASSFGQGSTEAFF
TRBV7-6	TRBJ2-7	.	.	TGTGCCAGCAGCTCCGGCAGGGGCCTCCTCAACGAGCAGTACTTC	CASSSGRGLLNEQYF
TRBV9	TRBJ2-7	TRBD1	.	TGTGCCAGCAGTCCCACGACAGGGGCTGTGGGGTACGAGCAGTACTTC	CASSPTTGAVGYEQYF
TRBV30	TRBJ2-7	.	.	TGTGCCTGGAGGACAGTGTACGAGCAGTACTTC	CAWRTVYEQYF
TRBV11-2	TRBJ1-4	TRBD1	.	TGTGCCAGCAGCTCATGGCAGGGGGAGGAAAAACTGTTTTTT	CASSSWQGEEKLFF
TRBV6-6	TRBJ1-5	.	.	TGTGCCAGCAGTTACGGAAGCAATCAGCCCCAGCATTTT	CASSYGSNQPQHF
TRBV9	TRBJ1-4	TRBD1	.	TGTGCCAGCAGCGTAGCAGGGGGTGAAGAAAAACTGTTTTTT	CASSVAGGEEKLFF
TRBV28	TRBJ2-7	.	.	TGTGCCAGCAGCGACTACGAGCAGTACTTC	CASSDYEQYF
TRBV6-5	TRBJ1-5	.	few	TGTGCCAGTGGACTGGGCAATCAGCCCCAGCATTTT	CASGLGNQPQHF
TRBV7-9	TRBJ1-1	.	.	TGTGCCAGCAGCTATCGTGAACAGGGGAACACTGAAGCTTTCTTT	CASSYREQGNTEAFF
TRBV27	TRBJ1-2	.	.	TGTGCCAGCAGTTCTATTCCGAACTATGGCTACACCTTC	CASSSIPNYGYTF
TRBV6-6	TRBJ2-3	TRBD2	.	TGTGCCAGCAGTCGAAGGAGCGGGGAAGCAGATACGCAGTATTTT	CASSRRSGEADTQYF
TRBV6-5	TRBJ2-2	.	.	TGTGCCAGTATGGACGCGAACACCGGGGAGCTGTTTTTT	CASMDANTGELFF